Following are 23 T cell receptor beta chains from one sample sequenced in a study of shared clonotypes between healthy human individuals. Produced via immunoSEQ multiplex PCR; TCRdb's table is partial and in-frame only. This table has 2.3 million or so clones, more than 85% appearing once. The sequencing sample was made of naive CD4+ T cells from PBMCs. The subset is: CD45RA+ positively selected. The receptors originated from a man younger than 30 in good health. Some clones in this sample may be carry-over from other donors' samples.

This clone appeared once. The chain is built from TRBV28 and TRBJ2-3, with 9 bases matching TRBD2. V shed 4 bases, J shed 0 bases, and the junction held 2 bases outside the gene matches. This CDR3 comprises 15 residues. Germline assignment: CDR1 MDHEN and CDR2 SYDVKM. The CDR3 nucleotides read TGTGCCAGCAGTTCCCTAGCGGGGAGCACAGATACGCAGTATTTT. Its protein is CASSSLAGSTDTQYF.

The genes are TRBV18 and TRBJ2-1; D is perhaps TRBD2 (6 bases). The CDR3 extends over 13 amino acids. The V gene's germline CDR1 is KGHSH and CDR2 LQKENI. With 3 bases removed from V and 5 bases from J, the gap between germline ends came to 8 bases. DNA of the CDR3: TGTGCCAGCTCACCTCGCGGGAACAATGAGCAGTTCTTC. Residues: CASSPRGNNEQFF.

The DNA for the CDR3 is TGCGCCAGCAGCCAAGATGTCTCTCTACCCCATCGGGGTGGCTACACCTTC. The encoded protein is CASSQDVSLPHRGGYTF. The rearrangement uses TRBV4-3 and TRBJ1-2, with D unresolved. Germline CDR1 LGHNA, CDR2 YSLEER. V lost 0 bases and J lost 7, with 21 bases in between. The CDR3 contains 17 residues.

The chain uses TRBV7-3 and TRBJ2-3; D might be TRBD1 or TRBD2, each matching 5 bases. Germline CDR1 SGHTA, CDR2 FQGTGA. Trimming removed 3 bases at V and 2 bases at J, with 12 bases between. The CDR3 sequence is 15 residues long. In DNA form, the CDR3 reads TGTGCCAGCAGCTTGACCCTCGGGACCACAGATACGCAGTATTTT. Protein sequence: CASSLTLGTTDTQYF.

The chain carries TRBV5-4 and TRBJ2-1; 10 bases line up with TRBD2. CDR1 and CDR2 from the germline V gene are SGHNT and YYREEE (reference sequence). This CDR3 has 13 amino acids. Trimming took 2 bases from V and 10 from J; bases not matched to a gene: 3. This CDR3 is CASSFGTSDEQFF. CDR3 DNA sequence: TGTGCCAGCAGCTTCGGGACTAGCGACGAGCAGTTCTTC.

V gene TRBV6-5 combines with J gene TRBJ2-7; TRBD2 agrees at 7 bases. J was trimmed by 2 bases and V by 6 bases; bases with no gene match: 7. CDR3 length equals 14 residues. CDR1 MNHEY and CDR2 SVGAGI come from the germline V gene. In nucleotides, the CDR3 is TGTGCCAGCAGGTCTAGCGGTTCCACCTACGAGCAGTACTTC. Its translation is CASRSSGSTYEQYF.

The V gene is TRBV11-2, the J gene TRBJ2-1, with 11 bases aligning to TRBD2. This CDR3 is 15 amino acids long. Unmatched junction bases numbered 2, after V lost 0 bases and J lost 7 bases. Germline lookup yields CDR1 SGHAT and CDR2 FQNNGV. CDR3 amino acids: CASSLDSGRGNEQFF. CDR3 in DNA: TGTGCCAGCAGCTTAGATAGCGGGAGGGGGAATGAGCAGTTCTTC.

The V and J genes are TRBV5-1 and TRBJ2-2; D remains ambiguous. Germline V gene data show CDR1 as SGHRS and CDR2 as YFSETQ. With 5 bases removed from V and 2 bases from J, the gap between germline ends came to 7 bases. The CDR3 runs to 13 residues. The CDR3 nucleotides read TGCGCCAGCAGTGCCGGAAACACCGGGGAGCTGTTTTTT. It encodes CASSAGNTGELFF.

The chain recombines TRBV6-1 with TRBJ1-4; 8 bases are a match to TRBD1. Trimming at V came to 3 bases and at J to 8 bases, leaving 8 bases not matched to a gene. The length of the CDR3 is 15 residues. CDR1 and CDR2 from the germline V gene are MNHNS and SASEGT. CDR3 region: CASSETGAGWEKLFF. The CDR3 DNA sequence: TGTGCCAGCAGTGAGACAGGGGCGGGGTGGGAAAAACTGTTTTTT.

This chain connects TRBV28 to TRBJ1-5; no firm D call. Germline CDR1 and CDR2: MDHEN and SYDVKM. This CDR3 is built from 15 residues. The V and J ends lost 7 bases and 8 bases respectively, with 21 bases between them. CDR3 in DNA: TGTGCCAGCATCCCAGCAGGCGTCATCCCGGAGCCCCAGCATTTT. Its protein product is CASIPAGVIPEPQHF.

The chain carries TRBV5-6 and TRBJ1-2; 7 nucleotides agree with TRBD1. Germline V lookup: CDR1 SGHDT, CDR2 YYEEEE. The CDR3 extends over 12 amino acids. The junction had 7 bases not matched to a gene; V was cut back by 6 bases and J by 8 bases. CDR3 nucleotides: TGTGCCAGCACCCTGACAGGGAACGGCTACACCTTC. Its translation: CASTLTGNGYTF.

This clone was detected only a few times. V and J are TRBV29-1 and TRBJ1-1; D unclear. Germline V lookup: CDR1 SQVTM, CDR2 ANQGSEA. Trimming stripped 3 bases from V and 10 bases from J, with 15 bases between. There are 12 residues in the CDR3. The CDR3 DNA reads TGCAGCGTTGACCGTGTGGGGAGAGGAGCTTTCTTT. Translated: CSVDRVGRGAFF.

The chain is built from TRBV7-2 and TRBJ2-2, with 12 bases identical to TRBD1. Germline assignment: CDR1 SGHTA and CDR2 FQGNSA. Germline trimming cut 6 bases from V and 2 bases from J; bases unmatched to any gene: 13. This CDR3 has 19 amino acids. The CDR3 nucleotides are TGTGCCAGCAGTCGAAGGGACAGGGGGCGTTTTTTAAACACCGGGGAGCTGTTTTTT. Protein product: CASSRRDRGRFLNTGELFF.

The gene calls are TRBV28 and TRBJ2-1, with D possibly matching TRBD1 (5 bases). The CDR3 is made up of 13 amino acids. Trimming removed 6 bases from V and 5 bases from J, with 11 bases in between. Germline CDR1 is MDHEN and CDR2 is SYDVKM. The CDR3: CASSLQVNNEQFF. The CDR3 DNA is TGTGCCAGCAGCCTACAGGTCAACAATGAGCAGTTCTTC. Filled out from reference TRBV28 and TRBJ2-1, the complete variable domain reads DVKVTQSSRYLVKRTGEKVFLECVQDMDHENMFWYRQDPGLGLRLIYFSYDVKMKEKGDIPEGYSVSREKKERFSLILESASTNQTSMYLCASSLQVNNEQFFGPGTRLTVL.

The chain uses TRBV2 and TRBJ2-2; the match to TRBD2 covers 13 bases. CDR3 size: 14 residues. CDR1 and CDR2 (germline): SNHLY, FYNNEI. The J segment lost 7 bases and the V segment lost 8 bases, leaving 4 bases of the junction unmatched. The CDR3 DNA follows: TGTGCCAGCTTGGGACTAGCGGGAAGCGGGGAGCTGTTTTTT. Its protein product is CASLGLAGSGELFF.

The gene calls are TRBV11-3 and TRBJ2-2; the D gene is possibly TRBD2 (7 bases). CDR3 length: 16 residues. V lost 6 bases and J 3 bases, leaving 17 bases between the germline ends. The germline V gene encodes CDR1 SGHNT and CDR2 YENEEA. In DNA form, the CDR3 reads TGTGCCAGCAGGTCAGGGGCTAGCGGTCACACCGGGGAGCTGTTTTTT. Its protein product is CASRSGASGHTGELFF.

V gene TRBV9 combines with J gene TRBJ2-3, with 9 bases lining up with TRBD2. CDR1 is SGDLS and CDR2 is YYNGEE in the germline V gene. The CDR3 is 16 residues long. V lost 2 bases, J lost 4 bases, and 8 bases stayed unmatched. CDR3 amino acids: CASSVAASGTPDTQYF. CDR3 nucleotides: TGTGCCAGCAGCGTTGCGGCTAGCGGGACCCCAGATACGCAGTATTTT.

Here the CDR3 reads CASRDDGPQHF. In DNA, the CDR3 is TGTGCCAGCAGGGACGATGGACCCCAGCATTTT. The chain uses TRBV28 and TRBJ1-5; D is unresolved. CDR3 length: 11 residues. CDR1 and CDR2 (germline): MDHEN, SYDVKM. V lost 6 bases and J lost 10, with 10 bases in between.

This chain joins TRBV12-5 and TRBJ1-5, with D unclear. The CDR3 spans 14 residues. Trimming cost V 3 bases and J 1 base, with 7 bases left between them. Germline lookup yields CDR1 LGHNT and CDR2 FRNRAP. The CDR3 DNA reads as TGTGCTAGTGGTTTTGGAGGGAGCAATCAGCCCCAGCATTTT. Encoded protein: CASGFGGSNQPQHF.

The V gene is TRBV7-3, the J gene TRBJ2-1; D ambiguous. The V and J ends lost 1 base and 6 bases respectively, with 16 bases between them. In germline, CDR1 is SGHTA, CDR2 FQGTGA. The CDR3 has 16 residues. The CDR3 spells CASSLISVSHSNEQFF. The DNA of the CDR3 is TGTGCCAGCAGCTTAATAAGCGTTAGCCACAGCAATGAGCAGTTCTTC. Full variable domain (missing parts from reference TRBV7-3 and TRBJ2-1): GAGVSQTPSNKVTEKGKYVELRCDPISGHTALYWYRQSLGQGPEFLIYFQGTGAADDSGLPNDRFFAVRPEGSVSTLKIQRTERGDSAVYLCASSLISVSHSNEQFFGPGTRLTVL.

CDR3 nucleotides: TGTGCCAGCAGCCGAACAGAGGACGATTCACCCCTCCACTTT. This sequence encodes CASSRTEDDSPLHF. This chain uses TRBV4-2 with TRBJ1-6; no clear D gene. Germline CDR1 and CDR2: LGHNA and YNFKEQ. Trimming took off 4 bases at V and 8 bases at J, with 12 bases between the two ends. The length of the CDR3 is 14 residues.

The chain links TRBV5-4 to TRBJ2-5; D ambiguous. The V gene's germline CDR1 is SGHNT and CDR2 YYREEE (reference sequence). V was shortened by 5 bases and J by 5 bases, with 13 bases between the two germline ends. This CDR3 spans 13 amino acids. The CDR3 nucleotides read TGTGCCAGCAGACAGTTTACTGCCGAGACCCAGTACTTC. It codes for CASRQFTAETQYF.

The table lists this clone with a count of one. CDR3 coding DNA: TGTGCCTGGACCCGGGACAGGGTGGGCGAGCAGTACTTC. It specifies CAWTRDRVGEQYF. V is TRBV30 and J is TRBJ2-7; 9 nucleotides line up with TRBD1. V shed 4 bases, J shed 6 bases, and the junction held 7 bases outside the gene matches. The germline V gene encodes CDR1 GTSNPN and CDR2 SVGIG (reference sequence). This CDR3 contains 13 residues.